The sequence of this T cell receptor beta chain was determined in a study of T cell clusters in autoimmune cytopenias. For the study at large: TRB sequencing had a median approximately 50,000 reads and about 2,500 distinct clonotypes per sample. Overall study findings and caveats: Active autoimmune hepatitis patients had around 2.7-fold fewer exclusive TRB clusters than healthy donors.

TRB was amplified by touch-down multiplex PCR, primer pools A and B combined. Reanalyzing the multiplex PCR reads, TCRdb keeps one entry per CDR3 protein, without DNA. Recorded for this sample: approximately 12,000 distinct CDR3 sequences. Some 34,000 genome equivalents of blood DNA were amplified for TRB. This CDR3 is 12 amino acids long. CDR1 is LNHDA and CDR2 is SQIVND in the germline V gene (reference sequence). Its frequency marks this clonotype as medium-sized. Its specificity is unknown. This chain joins TRBV19 and TRBJ2-1. The TCR sequence derives from a human donor with an autoimmune cytopenia or autoimmune hepatitis (not recorded which). The sample taken for sequencing was peripheral blood. CDR3 sequence reads: CASSLLGNEQFF.